Sequencing of this T cell receptor beta chain was carried out in a study of low-dose radiotherapy and immunotherapy resistance in tumors. As for the study in general: Individuals in Cohort 2 had 1 Gy per fraction every two weeks, adding up to 13 Gy over 26 weeks.

The length of the CDR3 is 13 residues. The germline V and J ends were trimmed by 6 bases and 10 bases, with 16 bases remaining between them. In germline, CDR1 is LNHDA, CDR2 SQIVND (reference sequence). Sample time point: before trial treatment. Donors were dosed with nivolumab and ipilimumab; they also received aspirin, low-dose cyclophosphamide and low-dose radiotherapy. This clonotype showed up many times. TRAV- and TRBV-specific primers, spanning alpha and beta chains, primed first-strand cDNA. The authors amplified TCRs for around 20 PCR cycles with a constant-region primer and a V-primer adapter. TCRdb re-called the reads with MiXCR, one entry per CDR3 protein. The table has tens of thousands of distinct CDR3 sequences, around 17% seen once.

The sequencing used PBMCs, collected before treatment. V and J are TRBV19 and TRBJ2-1, with D possibly being TRBD1 or TRBD2 (5 bases each). This receptor was obtained from a male donor with prostate cancer. The CDR3 reads CASSPGRPREQFF. The CDR3 DNA reads as TGTGCCAGTAGCCCGGGACGGCCTAGGGAGCAGTTCTTC.